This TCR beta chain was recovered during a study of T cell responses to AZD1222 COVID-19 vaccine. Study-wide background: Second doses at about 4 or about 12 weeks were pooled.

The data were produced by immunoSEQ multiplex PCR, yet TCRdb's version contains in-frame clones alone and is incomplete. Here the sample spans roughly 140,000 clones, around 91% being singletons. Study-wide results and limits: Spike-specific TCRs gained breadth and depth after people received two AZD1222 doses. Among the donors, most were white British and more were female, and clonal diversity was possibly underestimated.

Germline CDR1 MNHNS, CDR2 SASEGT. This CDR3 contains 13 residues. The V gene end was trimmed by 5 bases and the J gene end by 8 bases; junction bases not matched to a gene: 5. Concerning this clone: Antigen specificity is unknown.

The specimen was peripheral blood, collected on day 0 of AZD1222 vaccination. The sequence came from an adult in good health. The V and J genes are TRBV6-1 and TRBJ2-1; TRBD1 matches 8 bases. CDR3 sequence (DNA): TGTGCCAGCAGTCCAGGGGGCATGTATGAGCAGTTCTTC. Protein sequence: CASSPGGMYEQFF.